A single sample gave rise to the 18 T cell receptor beta chains below, sequenced in a study of blood T cell repertoires in COVID-19. Repertoires were generated with immunoSEQ multiplex PCR, while TCRdb's copy carries only in-frame clones and drops some. Of nearly 200,000 clones listed, around nine tenths are singletons. The source material was peripheral blood. The source is a woman between 35 and 50 years old who had recovered from COVID-19.

The rearrangement links TRBV7-7 to TRBJ2-2; D is unresolved. Germline CDR1 is SSHAT and CDR2 is FNYEAQ (reference sequence). V was trimmed by 2 bases and J by 1 base, leaving 5 bases between them. The CDR3 sequence is 14 residues long. This CDR3 reads CASSLQENTGELFF. In nucleotides, the CDR3 is TGTGCCAGCAGCTTACAGGAGAACACCGGGGAGCTGTTTTTT.

The V gene is TRBV5-1, the J gene TRBJ2-7; TRBD1 agrees at 9 bases. Germline CDR1 and CDR2: SGHRS and YFSETQ. With 4 bases clipped from V and 0 bases from J, the junction kept 5 bases outside the gene matches. There are 15 residues in the CDR3. This CDR3 reads CASSPDRGTSYEQYF. The CDR3 coding sequence is TGCGCCAGCAGCCCCGACAGGGGGACCTCCTACGAGCAGTACTTC. Full variable domain (outside the CDR3, taken from reference TRBV5-1 and TRBJ2-7): KAGVTQTPRYLIKTRGQQVTLSCSPISGHRSVSWYQQTPGQGLQFLFEYFSETQRNKGNFPGRFSGRQFSNSRSEMNVSTLELGDSALYLCASSPDRGTSYEQYFGPGTRLTVT.

The chain uses TRBV9 and TRBJ2-3, with 12 bases fitting TRBD2. The CDR3 loop spans 15 amino acids. The V and J ends lost 3 bases and 5 bases, in that order; junction bases with no gene match: 4. The germline V gene has CDR1 SGDLS and CDR2 YYNGEE. The DNA for the CDR3 is TGTGCCAGCAGCGGACTAGCGGGAGAGGTAGATACGCAGTATTTT. Translated: CASSGLAGEVDTQYF.

The chain employs TRBV28 and TRBJ2-7, with 12 bases fitting TRBD1. Germline lookup yields CDR1 MDHEN and CDR2 SYDVKM. The CDR3 totals 16 residues. Trimming removed 7 bases from V and 3 bases from J; junction bases left unmatched: 10. CDR3 region: CASTFTGTGGYYEQYF. The CDR3 region has the DNA TGTGCCAGCACCTTCACCGGGACAGGGGGCTACTACGAGCAGTACTTC.

The chain employs TRBV6-5 and TRBJ1-5; 7 bases are shared with TRBD1. This CDR3 has 14 amino acids. V shed 5 bases, J shed 9 bases, and the junction held 10 bases outside the gene matches. From germline, CDR1 is MNHEY and CDR2 SVGAGI. The CDR3 loop reads CASSMTGNLSPQHF. The CDR3 nucleotides are TGTGCCAGCAGTATGACAGGGAACCTATCGCCCCAGCATTTT.

This chain connects TRBV6-1 to TRBJ1-2; D remains unclear. CDR1 is MNHNS, CDR2 SASEGT, per germline. V lost 3 bases, J lost 4 bases, and 6 bases lay in between. This CDR3 region has 12 residues. CDR3 coding DNA: TGTGCCAGCAGTGACAGGCTCTATGGCTACACCTTC. Protein sequence: CASSDRLYGYTF.

The rearrangement uses TRBV19 and TRBJ1-1, with D possibly being TRBD1 (6 bases). Per germline, CDR1 LNHDA and CDR2 SQIVND (reference sequence). This CDR3 has 15 residues. V lost 9 bases, J lost 2 bases, and 19 bases lay in between. CDR3 DNA sequence: TGTGCCAGCCAAAATCCGGGACAACCAAACACTGAAGCTTTCTTT. Protein sequence: CASQNPGQPNTEAFF.

This chain connects TRBV5-4 to TRBJ2-7; 8 bases line up with TRBD2. J gave up 0 bases and V 2 bases, and 1 base lay outside the gene matches. Looked up from germline, CDR1 is SGHNT and CDR2 is YYREEE (reference sequence). The CDR3 loop spans 14 amino acids. CDR3 nucleotide sequence: TGTGCCAGCAGCTTTGGGACTAGCTCCTACGAGCAGTACTTC. Amino acids: CASSFGTSSYEQYF.

This CDR3 reads CASSSSGMGRDQPQHF. CDR3 sequence (DNA): TGTGCCAGCAGTTCGTCGGGAATGGGCCGCGATCAGCCCCAGCATTTT. The V call is TRBV6-6, the J call TRBJ1-5; D is uncertain. Trimming removed 4 bases at V and 5 bases at J, with 18 bases between. CDR1 MNHNY and CDR2 SVGAGI come from the germline V gene (reference sequence). This CDR3 has 16 residues.

The chain joins TRBV18 to TRBJ2-1; 9 bases map to TRBD2. This CDR3 has 15 residues. From germline, CDR1 is KGHSH and CDR2 LQKENI. The J segment lost 2 bases and the V segment lost 6 bases, leaving 5 bases of the junction unmatched. The CDR3 region is CASSPLAGTYNEQFF. The DNA of the CDR3 is TGTGCCAGCTCTCCCCTAGCGGGGACCTACAATGAGCAGTTCTTC.

CDR3 nucleotide sequence: TGCAGCGTGGGACATTTCACCGGGGAGCTGTTTTTT. This encodes CSVGHFTGELFF. This rearrangement joins TRBV29-1 to TRBJ2-2; a weak D match, TRBD1 (6 bases). The germline V gene has CDR1 SQVTM and CDR2 ANQGSEA. V was clipped by 6 bases and J by 4 bases, with 9 bases between them. The CDR3 spans 12 residues.

The chain is built from TRBV28 and TRBJ2-7, with TRBD1 as a possible D gene (6 bases). Per the germline V gene, CDR1 is MDHEN and CDR2 is SYDVKM. The CDR3 contains 14 residues. V was shortened by 4 bases and J by 3 bases, with 13 bases between the two germline ends. This CDR3 reads CASSSGDTYYEQYF. CDR3 DNA: TGTGCCAGCAGTTCCGGGGACACGTACTACGAGCAGTACTTC.

The V gene is TRBV6-2 or TRBV6-3, the J gene TRBJ1-4; D gene uncertain. CDR3 length: 13 amino acids. Germline V gene data show CDR1 as MNHEY and CDR2 as SVGEGT. Deletions cut 2 bases from V and 14 bases from J, with 15 bases between. The CDR3 DNA reads as TGTGCCAGCAGTTACCCTGCTCGCCGGTTGCTGTTTTTT. Translating it yields CASSYPARRLLFF.

V and J are TRBV5-1 and TRBJ1-6; possibly TRBD1 for D (5 bases). This CDR3 comprises 15 residues. The germline CDR1 and CDR2 sequences are SGHRS and YFSETQ. Trimming took off 0 bases at V and 7 bases at J, with 11 bases between the two ends. CDR3 residues: CASSLVDRMNSPLHF. The CDR3 DNA reads TGCGCCAGCAGCTTGGTCGACAGAATGAATTCACCCCTCCACTTT.

This sequence joins TRBV15 and TRBJ1-1; D might be TRBD1 (5 bases). Germline-derived CDR1 and CDR2 are LNHNV and YYDKDF (reference sequence). The CDR3 contains 13 residues. Between the trimmed V and J ends, which lost 8 bases and 0 bases, there was a span of 10 bases. In DNA, the CDR3 is TGTGCCACCCGGGGGATTATGAACACTGAAGCTTTCTTT. Protein product: CATRGIMNTEAFF.

V gene TRBV6-1 combines with J gene TRBJ2-5; the match to TRBD1 covers 9 bases. With 1 base clipped from V and 7 bases from J, the junction kept 10 bases outside the gene matches. Germline CDR1 is MNHNS and CDR2 is SASEGT. The CDR3 spans 16 residues. CDR3 bases: TGTGCCAGCAGTGAAGTGTTGGGGACAGGGTTTGGGACCCAGTACTTC. This codes for CASSEVLGTGFGTQYF.

The chain links TRBV2 to TRBJ2-1; D might be TRBD1 (6 bases). Trimming removed 6 bases from V and 8 bases from J, with 29 bases in between. The CDR3 sequence is 18 residues long. Germline CDR1 is SNHLY and CDR2 is FYNNEI. CDR3 loop: CASSYTGFASTDGDEQFF. CDR3 nucleotide sequence: TGTGCCAGCAGCTATACAGGGTTCGCCAGCACTGACGGGGATGAGCAGTTCTTC.

The rearrangement joins TRBV6-6 to TRBJ2-1, with D unresolved. Trimming took 7 bases from V and 8 from J, leaving 9 bases between them. Per germline, CDR1 MNHNY and CDR2 SVGAGI (reference sequence). The CDR3 is 11 amino acids. Here the CDR3 reads CASMQVDEQFF. DNA of the CDR3: TGTGCCAGCATGCAGGTCGATGAGCAGTTCTTC.